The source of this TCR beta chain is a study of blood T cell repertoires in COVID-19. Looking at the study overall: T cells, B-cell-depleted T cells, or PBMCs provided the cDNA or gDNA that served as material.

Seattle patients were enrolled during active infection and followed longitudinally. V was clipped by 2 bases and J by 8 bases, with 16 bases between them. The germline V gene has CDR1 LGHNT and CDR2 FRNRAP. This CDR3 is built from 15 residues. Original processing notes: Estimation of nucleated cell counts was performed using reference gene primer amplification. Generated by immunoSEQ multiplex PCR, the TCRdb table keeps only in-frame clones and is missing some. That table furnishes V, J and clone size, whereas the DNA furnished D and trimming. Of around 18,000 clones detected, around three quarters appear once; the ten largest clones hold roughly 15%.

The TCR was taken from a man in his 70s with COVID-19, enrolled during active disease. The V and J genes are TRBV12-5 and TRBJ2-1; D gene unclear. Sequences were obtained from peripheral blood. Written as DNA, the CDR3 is TGTGCTAGTGGTTTGACCCTCGGAGTAGCCGATGAGCAGTTCTTC. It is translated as CASGLTLGVADEQFF.